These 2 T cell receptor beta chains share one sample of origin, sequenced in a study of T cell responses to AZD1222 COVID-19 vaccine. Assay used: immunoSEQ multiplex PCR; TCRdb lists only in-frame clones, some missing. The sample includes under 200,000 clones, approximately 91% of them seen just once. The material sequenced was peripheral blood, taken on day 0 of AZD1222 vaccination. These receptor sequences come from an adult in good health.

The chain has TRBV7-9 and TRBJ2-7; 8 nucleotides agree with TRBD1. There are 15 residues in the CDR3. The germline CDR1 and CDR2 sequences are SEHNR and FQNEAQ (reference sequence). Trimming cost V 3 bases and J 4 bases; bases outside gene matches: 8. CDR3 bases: TGTGCCAGCAGCTTGGACAGGGAATTAATATACGAGCAGTACTTC. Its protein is CASSLDRELIYEQYF.

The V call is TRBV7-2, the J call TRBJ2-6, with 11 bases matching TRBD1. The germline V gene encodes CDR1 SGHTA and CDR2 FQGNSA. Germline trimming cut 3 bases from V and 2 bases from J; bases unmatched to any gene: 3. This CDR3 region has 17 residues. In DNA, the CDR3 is TGTGCCAGCAGCTTCCGGGACAGGGGGGCTGGGGCCAACGTCCTGACTTTC. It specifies CASSFRDRGAGANVLTF.